These 6 T cell receptor beta chains were all obtained from the same sample, sequenced in a study of T cells after yellow fever vaccination. MiXCR, run by TCRdb on the 5' RACE reads, gives a single entry per CDR3 protein. Of nearly 300,000 distinct CDR3 sequences in the sample, approximately 10% were seen once. The source material was CD4+ T cells sorted from PBMCs, sampled 5 days after the yellow fever booster vaccination. These receptor sequences come from a man younger than 35 who received the YFV17D yellow fever vaccine.

The rearrangement joins TRBV5-1 to TRBJ2-7, with 12 bases aligning to TRBD2. Germline V lookup: CDR1 SGHRS, CDR2 YFSETQ. This CDR3 comprises 15 residues. J was trimmed by 4 bases and V by 4 bases; bases with no gene match: 6. CDR3 nucleotide sequence: TGCGCCAGCAGCGATACTAGCGGGGGGAATTACGAGCAGTACTTC. It translates to CASSDTSGGNYEQYF.

The chain recombines TRBV19 with TRBJ2-3; 11 nucleotides match TRBD1. The CDR3 runs 15 residues. The germline gives CDR1 LNHDA, CDR2 SQIVND (reference sequence). Losses at the gene ends were 8 bases for V and 4 bases for J; bases not matched to a gene: 8. CDR3 DNA sequence: TGTGCCAGTCGATCGGGACAGGGGGTGCCAGATACGCAGTATTTT. This encodes CASRSGQGVPDTQYF.

This clonotype was recorded many times. This chain links TRBV27 with TRBJ2-5; 8 bases match TRBD2. From germline, CDR1 is MNHEY and CDR2 SMNVEV (reference sequence). The V segment lost 5 bases and the J segment 7 bases; nucleotides outside the gene matches: 6. The CDR3 length is 13 residues. CDR3 protein: CASSPIGGGTQYF. DNA of the CDR3: TGTGCCAGCAGTCCCATCGGGGGGGGGACCCAGTACTTC.

The rearrangement uses TRBV4-3 and TRBJ1-1; 8 bases line up with TRBD1. The V and J ends lost 3 bases and 8 bases, in that order; junction bases with no gene match: 8. Germline V gene lookup returns CDR1 LGHNA and CDR2 YSLEER. The CDR3 is 14 amino acids. Here the CDR3 DNA reads TGCGCCAGCAGCCAGCGACAGGGGAACCAAGAAGCTTTCTTT. It is translated as CASSQRQGNQEAFF.

The rearrangement joins TRBV24-1 to TRBJ2-2; no clear D gene. The CDR3 totals 12 residues. Germline V gene data show CDR1 as KGHDR and CDR2 as SFDVKD. V was trimmed by 1 base and J by 6 bases, leaving 2 bases between them. The CDR3 protein is CATSDFAGELFF. DNA of the CDR3: TGTGCCACCAGTGATTTCGCCGGGGAGCTGTTTTTT.

This clonotype was counted a few times. This rearrangement joins TRBV11-2 to TRBJ1-2; weak D call: TRBD1 (5 bases). Trimming pared 7 bases from V and 2 bases from J, leaving 11 bases between. The CDR3 sequence is 13 residues long. Germline V gene lookup returns CDR1 SGHAT and CDR2 FQNNGV. CDR3 loop: CASTLGANYGYTF. Here the CDR3 DNA reads TGTGCCAGCACTTTAGGGGCAAACTATGGCTACACCTTC.